Below, 25 T cell receptor beta chains from the same sample are listed, as sequenced in a study of Ad26.COV2.S vaccination and SARS-CoV-2 variants (dated by TCRdb to the early 2020s). The treatment or condition label of this sample denotes: roughly 20 received Ad26.COV2.S at low or high dose, single or two shots; several received placebo; per-sample allocation not given. Repertoires of vaccine and placebo recipients were sequenced from samples collected on day 63 after the first injection. The library was prepared using the immunoSEQ multiplex PCR assay. What TCRdb holds here is the immuneACCESS table cut down to in-frame rearrangements. Part of the clones is not present; checked against another copy, under half of the missing clones reflect an unresolved V gene, and the others are unexplained. The sample contains 510,000 or so clones, around 90% of them found a single time. Roughly 13% of the sample is in the top ten clones.

The specimen comprised peripheral blood, sampled in a trial of Ad26.COV2.S vaccine versus placebo. These TCRs come from a person between 18 and 59 years old who received the Ad26.COV2.S COVID-19 vaccine or a placebo.

The count of this clone is one. The CDR3 sequence is CASSAALRGDGYTF. CDR3 DNA sequence: TGTGCCAGCAGTGCCGCCCTGAGGGGGGATGGCTACACCTTC. The chain carries TRBV6-1 and TRBJ1-2; a possible D gene is TRBD1 (6 bases). The CDR3 has 14 residues. V was clipped by 4 bases and J by 6 bases, with 15 bases between them. Germline V CDR1 and CDR2: MNHNS, SASEGT.

V is TRBV30 and J is TRBJ1-5; possible D gene TRBD1, 6 bases. This CDR3 has 14 residues. Per the germline V gene, CDR1 is GTSNPN and CDR2 is SVGIG (reference sequence). Trimming took 0 bases from V and 7 from J, leaving 13 bases between them. CDR3 sequence reads: CAWSVLQGDQPQHF. The CDR3 DNA is TGTGCCTGGAGTGTACTACAGGGAGACCAGCCCCAGCATTTT.

The chain employs TRBV4-3 and TRBJ2-7; 7 bases align to TRBD2. V lost 0 bases and J lost 2; bases outside the gene matches: 10. The CDR3 runs 17 residues. Germline CDR1 is LGHNA and CDR2 is YSLEER. The CDR3: CASSQDPPSSGAYEQYF. The CDR3 DNA follows: TGCGCCAGCAGCCAAGATCCCCCCTCTAGCGGCGCCTACGAGCAGTACTTC.

For this clone: The same CDR3 is also encoded by other DNA sequences in this sample. The V gene is TRBV28, the J gene TRBJ2-3; possible D gene TRBD2, 5 bases. The CDR3 sequence is 11 residues long. CDR1 and CDR2 from the germline V gene are MDHEN and SYDVKM. CDR3 loop: CASRGTDTQYF. The CDR3 region has the DNA TGTGCGTCGCGGGGCACAGATACGCAGTATTTT.

Remarks on this clone: One junction end does not reproduce the germline sequence, and a read error may be involved. V usage is TRBV7-7 and J usage is TRBJ2-2; D remains unclear. CDR3 length: 20 residues. Germline V gene lookup returns CDR1 SSHAT and CDR2 FNYEAQ (reference sequence). The chain's CDR3 is CASSSSQTGHRRSFTGELFF. The DNA for the CDR3 is TGTGCTAGCAGCTCCTCCCAAACGGGTCACCGTCGATCCTTCACCGGGGAGCTGTTTTTT.

This chain joins TRBV30 and TRBJ2-1; 9 nucleotides line up with TRBD2. CDR1 is GTSNPN and CDR2 is SVGIG in the germline V gene (reference sequence). The V and J ends lost 2 bases and 9 bases, in that order; junction bases with no gene match: 8. This CDR3 has 14 amino acids. This CDR3 is CAWSKASGVGEQFF. Written as DNA, the CDR3 is TGTGCCTGGAGTAAGGCTAGCGGGGTCGGTGAGCAGTTCTTC.

The chain is built from TRBV9 and TRBJ1-1, with D unresolved. The CDR3 loop spans 17 amino acids. CDR1 SGDLS and CDR2 YYNGEE come from the germline V gene. V shed 0 bases and J shed 1 base, with 16 bases lying between them. The DNA for the CDR3 is TGTGCCAGCAGCGTAGATATGAGTCCGTGGGCGAACACTGAAGCTTTCTTT. Translation: CASSVDMSPWANTEAFF.

The gene calls are TRBV11-3 and TRBJ2-1; D is unresolved. The CDR3 spans 15 residues. CDR1 is SGHNT, CDR2 YENEEA, per germline. V lost 4 bases, J lost 2 bases, and 12 bases lay in between. The CDR3 spells CASSSRRVTYNEQFF. The CDR3 DNA sequence: TGTGCCAGCAGCTCCCGTCGGGTAACCTACAATGAGCAGTTCTTC.

The chain has TRBV28 and TRBJ1-5; no firm D call. The CDR3 runs to 13 residues. Deletions cut 6 bases from V and 7 bases from J, with 13 bases between. Germline CDR1 and CDR2: MDHEN and SYDVKM. Written as DNA, the CDR3 is TGTGCCAGCAGCCAAACCTGGAACCAGCCCCAGCATTTT. Its protein product is CASSQTWNQPQHF.

The genes are TRBV19 and TRBJ2-1; 8 nucleotides line up with TRBD2. The length of the CDR3 is 15 residues. The germline gives CDR1 LNHDA, CDR2 SQIVND (reference sequence). Trimming took 1 base from V and 8 from J; bases not matched to a gene: 7. The DNA for the CDR3 is TGTGCCAGTAGTATAGGGACCGGGGGGGGCGATGAGCAGTTCTTC. It translates to CASSIGTGGGDEQFF.

The chain has TRBV11-2 and TRBJ1-1, with D unclear. CDR1 SGHAT and CDR2 FQNNGV come from the germline V gene. Trimming shortened V by 0 bases and J by 6 bases, and 5 bases separated the two germline ends. The CDR3 has 12 amino acids. Written as DNA, the CDR3 is TGTGCCAGCAGCTTAGAGTGGGCTGAAGCTTTCTTT. It specifies CASSLEWAEAFF.

This chain joins TRBV4-1 and TRBJ1-1; a weak D match, TRBD1 (5 bases). The germline CDR1 and CDR2 sequences are MGHRA and YSYEKL. There are 16 residues in the CDR3. Trimming stripped 8 bases from V and 5 bases from J, with 24 bases between. CDR3: CASSRAVTSHPTEAFF. CDR3 DNA sequence: TGCGCCAGCTCCAGGGCGGTAACTTCACACCCTACTGAAGCTTTCTTT.

V is TRBV5-1 and J is TRBJ1-1; TRBD1 might be the D (5 bases). The CDR3 sequence is 15 residues long. The germline V gene has CDR1 SGHRS and CDR2 YFSETQ. V was cut by 2 bases and J by 4 bases, with 15 bases left in between. Here the CDR3 DNA reads TGCGCCAGCAGCTTAGCAGCTACAGGACGCACTGAAGCTTTCTTT. Translating it yields CASSLAATGRTEAFF.

The chain uses TRBV28 and TRBJ2-1, with 11 bases aligning to TRBD2. Per the germline V gene, CDR1 is MDHEN and CDR2 is SYDVKM. This CDR3 is 15 amino acids long. Trimming took 4 bases from V and 7 from J; bases not matched to a gene: 6. DNA of the CDR3: TGTGCCAGCAGTTCGACTAGCGGGAATCTGAATGAGCAGTTCTTC. It specifies CASSSTSGNLNEQFF. Drawing the rest from reference TRBV28 and TRBJ2-1, the complete variable domain is DVKVTQSSRYLVKRTGEKVFLECVQDMDHENMFWYRQDPGLGLRLIYFSYDVKMKEKGDIPEGYSVSREKKERFSLILESASTNQTSMYLCASSSTSGNLNEQFFGPGTRLTVL.

The chain uses TRBV28 and TRBJ2-2; 9 bases align to TRBD2. The V segment lost 7 bases and the J segment 3 bases; nucleotides outside the gene matches: 6. The CDR3 has 15 amino acids. Germline CDR1 reads MDHEN; CDR2 reads SYDVKM. The CDR3 loop reads CASTGGRGDTGELFF. The CDR3 DNA reads as TGTGCCAGCACTGGCGGGAGGGGTGACACCGGGGAGCTGTTTTTT. Variable domain in full (rest from reference TRBV28 and TRBJ2-2): DVKVTQSSRYLVKRTGEKVFLECVQDMDHENMFWYRQDPGLGLRLIYFSYDVKMKEKGDIPEGYSVSREKKERFSLILESASTNQTSMYLCASTGGRGDTGELFFGEGSRLTVL.

The chain links TRBV7-9 to TRBJ1-3, with TRBD1 identical over 11 bases. This CDR3 is built from 17 residues. The V gene end was trimmed by 5 bases and the J gene end by 4 bases; junction bases not matched to a gene: 10. CDR1 SEHNR and CDR2 FQNEAQ come from the germline V gene (reference sequence). CDR3 in amino acids: CASSASDRGQWGNTIYF. DNA of the CDR3: TGTGCCAGCAGCGCCTCGGACAGGGGGCAATGGGGAAACACCATATATTTT.

The chain has TRBV5-1 and TRBJ2-1; D not resolved. The CDR3 has 15 residues. Trimming pared 0 bases from V and 7 bases from J, leaving 14 bases between. Germline CDR1 and CDR2: SGHRS and YFSETQ. The CDR3 DNA sequence: TGCGCCAGCAGCTTGGCGGTTACGGTCGGGAATGAGCAGTTCTTC. Its translation: CASSLAVTVGNEQFF.

This clone appeared once. V gene TRBV4-3 combines with J gene TRBJ2-7, with unresolved D. Germline CDR1 is LGHNA and CDR2 is YSLEER. Trimming took off 0 bases at V and 1 base at J, with 7 bases between the two ends. CDR3 length: 14 amino acids. The CDR3 DNA reads TGCGCCAGCAGCCAAGAAGCCAAGTCCTACGAGCAGTACTTC. This encodes CASSQEAKSYEQYF.

This clone was picked up one time. This chain joins TRBV5-4 and TRBJ1-5; D gene unclear. Germline CDR1 is SGHNT and CDR2 is YYREEE (reference sequence). The CDR3 runs to 13 residues. Trimming cost V 3 bases and J 6 bases, with 10 bases left between them. CDR3 bases: TGTGCCAGCAGCTATGGGGTAGGTCAGCCCCAGCATTTT. Amino acids: CASSYGVGQPQHF.

This chain joins TRBV28 and TRBJ2-2; 7 nucleotides match TRBD1. V trimming: 3 bases; J trimming: 6 bases; junction bases outside the gene matches: 22. CDR1 MDHEN and CDR2 SYDVKM come from the germline V gene. There are 20 residues in the CDR3. CDR3 in amino acids: CASSFSWAGGRSLVAGELFF. CDR3 nucleotides: TGTGCCAGCAGTTTTTCGTGGGCAGGGGGACGGTCGCTCGTGGCCGGGGAGCTGTTTTTT.

This sequence joins TRBV18 and TRBJ1-1, with unresolved D. This CDR3 is 15 amino acids long. The germline V gene encodes CDR1 KGHSH and CDR2 LQKENI. V lost 2 bases and J 1 base, leaving 11 bases between the germline ends. The CDR3 loop reads CASSPTRLRNTEAFF. The CDR3 region has the DNA TGTGCCAGCTCACCAACCCGGTTAAGGAACACTGAAGCTTTCTTT.

The CDR3 DNA reads as TGTGCCAGTAGTATACCGATACAGGGTCTCCCGGCAAATCAGCCCCAGCATTTT. As protein: CASSIPIQGLPANQPQHF. The rearrangement joins TRBV19 to TRBJ1-5, with a weak D call TRBD1 (6 bases). Trimming took off 2 bases at V and 4 bases at J, with 21 bases between the two ends. The CDR3 is 18 amino acids. The V gene's germline CDR1 is LNHDA and CDR2 SQIVND (reference sequence).

The chain is built from TRBV4-1 and TRBJ1-5; D unresolved. The germline V and J ends were trimmed by 4 bases and 3 bases, with 10 bases remaining between them. The CDR3 totals 14 residues. Germline assignment: CDR1 MGHRA and CDR2 YSYEKL. The CDR3 DNA sequence: TGCGCCAGCAGCCCTTGGGTAACCAATCAGCCCCAGCATTTT. Its protein is CASSPWVTNQPQHF.

The chain employs TRBV5-8 and TRBJ1-6, with 7 bases matching TRBD1. This CDR3 contains 15 residues. CDR1 and CDR2 from the germline V gene are SGHTS and YDEGEE. After removal of 4 bases from V and 7 bases from J, the junction contained 8 bases not matched to a gene. This CDR3 reads CASSPPTGQNSPLHF. The CDR3 coding sequence is TGTGCCAGCAGCCCCCCGACAGGGCAAAATTCACCCCTCCACTTT.

The rearrangement joins TRBV10-3 to TRBJ2-3; a possible D gene is TRBD1 (6 bases). This CDR3 is built from 14 residues. The germline V gene has CDR1 ENHRY and CDR2 SYGVKD. Trimming took off 10 bases at V and 3 bases at J, with 17 bases between the two ends. The CDR3 DNA is TGTGCCACCTTGGGGGCAGGGAAAACAGATACGCAGTATTTT. The encoded protein is CATLGAGKTDTQYF.